Reported below is one TCR beta chain. Its antigen remains unidentified. This specimen comes from a study of T cell repertoires in cytomegalovirus infection. Overall study context: CMV epitopes in the study were HLA-C-restricted (recently identified) and HLA-B-restricted (well studied). Through public TCR beta signatures, both CMV infection and matching HLA type were indicated. The study's findings and limits: Based on cumulative public TCR beta family frequency, carriers of CMV plus the relevant HLA were identified. It was HLA-C-restricted CMV-specific TCR beta clonotypes that dominated the response ex vivo.

TCRdb independently ran MiXCR on the reads; one entry per CDR3 protein. The sample holds about 27,000 distinct CDR3 sequences, over 15% seen once. The origin of this receptor is a human donor in good health (CMV status not recorded). Some clones in this sample may be carry-over from other donors' samples. The specimen was CD8+ T cells from cultured PBMCs, collected from culture after CMV antigen stimulation.

The CDR3 nucleotides are TGTGCCAGCAGCCTTGGGGGGTCGAGGGGGGAGCTGTTTTTT. Residues: CASSLGGSRGELFF. The chain couples TRBV12-3 or TRBV12-4 to TRBJ2-2; weak D call: TRBD2 (6 bases). CDR3 length: 14 residues. Between the trimmed V and J ends, which lost 6 bases and 8 bases, there was a span of 16 bases.